This TCR beta chain stems from a study of fetal regulatory T cell absence and autoimmunity. This CDR3 is built from 15 residues. Germline CDR1 SGHTA, CDR2 FQGNSA. After removal of 5 bases from V and 5 bases from J, the junction contained 5 bases not matched to a gene. Data came from immunoSEQ multiplex PCR; TCRdb stores just in-frame clones and leaves some out. The sample has some 44,000 clones; approximately 80% are singletons. About this clone: As yet, its antigen is unknown.

Study-level results: Broadly similar TRB gene family usage was seen in pancreas and cord blood.

The clonotype was recovered from a newborn boy with IPEX syndrome. The V gene is TRBV7-2, the J gene TRBJ2-7; TRBD2 aligns across 14 bases. Sequencing input: cord blood. CDR3 protein: CASSRGTSGRNEQYF. The CDR3 coding sequence is TGTGCCAGCAGCCGGGGGACTAGCGGGAGAAACGAGCAGTACTTC.